This T cell receptor (beta chain) was found in a study of radiotherapy plus CTLA-4 blockade in lung cancer. The overall study: Across the patients, objective responses occurred in about 19%, and disease control in roughly 31%. Findings and limits, study-wide: Reports identified early blood T cell clone dynamics, with interferon-beta, as the best response predictor. TCR clones originating in tumors grew in number in blood after radiotherapy plus ipilimumab.

Germline CDR1 SGHTA, CDR2 FQGNSA. This CDR3 has 11 amino acids. The ends were cut back, 5 bases at V and 10 bases at J, with 9 bases in the middle. Clones were read by immunoSEQ multiplex PCR, and TCRdb kept only the in-frame ones, dropping some. The sample lists 60,000 to 65,000 clones, 70% to 85% seen once, with around 4.8% in the top ten. On this clone: Its specificity is not known.

CTLA-4 blockade with ipilimumab, together with focal radiation, was given to patients with chemo-refractory metastatic non-small-cell lung cancer. The sequence was obtained from a human donor with non-small cell lung cancer who had a complete response to radiotherapy plus ipilimumab. Sequencing was performed on peripheral blood, taken from a patient treated with radiotherapy plus ipilimumab. V usage is TRBV7-2 and J usage is TRBJ2-1, with D unresolved. This CDR3 reads CASSRDTEQFF. The DNA for the CDR3 is TGTGCCAGCAGCCGAGACACCGAGCAGTTCTTC.